These 26 T cell receptor beta chains were sequenced from one sample in a study of T cell changes during pregnancy in multiple sclerosis. Clones were read by immunoSEQ multiplex PCR, and TCRdb kept only the in-frame ones, dropping some. This table has tens of thousands of clones, around 93% appearing once. The sequences come from peripheral blood, collected after pregnancy. The receptors stem from a female donor with multiple sclerosis, enrolled in a pregnancy study.

V gene TRBV18 combines with J gene TRBJ1-2; 9 nucleotides line up with TRBD1. V lost 3 bases to trimming and J lost 10 bases; unmatched junction nucleotides: 12. The CDR3 consists of 15 residues. Germline values: CDR1 KGHSH, CDR2 LQKENI. CDR3 nucleotide sequence: TGTGCCAGCTCACCGATGGACACAGGGGGCGAGGACTACACCTTC. This translates into CASSPMDTGGEDYTF.

This chain links TRBV18 with TRBJ2-7, with 12 bases identical to TRBD2. Germline V CDR1 and CDR2: KGHSH, LQKENI. Trimming took 3 bases from V and 6 from J; bases not matched to a gene: 9. The CDR3 has 16 amino acids. For the CDR3, the DNA is TGTGCCAGCTCACCGAAACTAGCGGGGGGCCTTTTCGAGCAGTACTTC. Translating gives CASSPKLAGGLFEQYF.

This clone was seen once. This chain uses TRBV11-3 with TRBJ2-7; 8 bases agree with TRBD1. The CDR3 has 14 residues. J gave up 1 base and V 5 bases, and 4 bases lay outside the gene matches. Germline V gives CDR1 SGHNT, CDR2 YENEEA. The DNA of the CDR3 is TGTGCCAGCAGCCCGGACAGGGTGTCCTACGAGCAGTACTTC. This gives the protein CASSPDRVSYEQYF.

The chain is built from TRBV18 and TRBJ1-1; a weak D match, TRBD1 (5 bases). This CDR3 is 13 amino acids long. Germline CDR1 is KGHSH and CDR2 is LQKENI. V lost 6 bases and J 3 bases, leaving 11 bases between the germline ends. The CDR3: CASSVDSYTEAFF. The CDR3, as DNA: TGTGCCAGCTCGGTCGACAGTTACACTGAAGCTTTCTTT.

This sequence joins TRBV29-1 and TRBJ1-2; D possibly corresponds to TRBD1 (5 bases). CDR3 length: 12 residues. Deletions cut 4 bases from V and 4 bases from J, with 10 bases between. CDR1 SQVTM and CDR2 ANQGSEA come from the germline V gene. CDR3 protein: CSVAGFGYGYTF. DNA of the CDR3: TGCAGCGTTGCAGGGTTCGGCTATGGCTACACCTTC.

The chain recombines TRBV15 with TRBJ2-1; D perhaps matches TRBD2 (6 bases). V was cut by 1 base and J by 5 bases, with 15 bases left in between. CDR3 length: 16 residues. Germline V gene sequence: CDR1 LNHNV, CDR2 YYDKDF (reference sequence). CDR3 sequence: CATSRGGNGGNNEQFF. The CDR3 DNA reads TGTGCCACCAGCAGAGGAGGGAACGGGGGAAACAATGAGCAGTTCTTC.

This chain connects TRBV4-2 to TRBJ1-6; TRBD1 matches 7 bases. CDR3 length: 15 amino acids. Losses at the gene ends were 0 bases for V and 10 bases for J; bases not matched to a gene: 6. Germline CDR1 reads LGHNA; CDR2 reads YNFKEQ. This CDR3 reads CASSQDLAGGSPLHF. The DNA for the CDR3 is TGTGCCAGCAGCCAAGATTTGGCAGGGGGGTCACCCCTCCACTTT.

V gene TRBV6-5 combines with J gene TRBJ1-2; weak D call: TRBD1 (5 bases). The V gene's germline CDR1 is MNHEY and CDR2 SVGAGI. CDR3 length: 15 amino acids. The germline V and J ends were trimmed by 4 bases and 2 bases, with 14 bases remaining between them. The CDR3 sequence: CASSFLGGLNYGYTF. The CDR3 DNA reads TGTGCCAGCAGTTTCCTCGGGGGACTGAACTATGGCTACACCTTC.

The V and J genes are TRBV2 and TRBJ2-3; TRBD2 might be the D (5 bases). The V end was cut by 6 bases, the J end by 4 bases, with 11 bases between. Germline V gene sequence: CDR1 SNHLY, CDR2 FYNNEI. This CDR3 has 13 residues. The CDR3 DNA reads TGTGCCAGCAGGGAGGCAGGTCCAGATACGCAGTATTTT. Protein product: CASREAGPDTQYF.

This chain connects TRBV5-1 to TRBJ2-5, with 7 bases identical to TRBD2. Germline V gene lookup returns CDR1 SGHRS and CDR2 YFSETQ. The trim removed 1 base at V and 5 bases at J, leaving 5 bases unmatched. The CDR3 contains 14 residues. DNA for the CDR3: TGCGCCAGCAGCTTGCGGTCCGGGGGGGAGACCCAGTACTTC. Its protein product is CASSLRSGGETQYF.

The J gene is TRBJ1-5, the V gene TRBV7-2; no reliable D call. Germline assignment: CDR1 SGHTA and CDR2 FQGNSA. This CDR3 is built from 15 residues. V lost 2 bases and J lost 4, with 12 bases in between. The DNA of the CDR3 is TGTGCCAGCAGCTTATTCCCAGGCATGAATCAGCCCCAGCATTTT. Its translation: CASSLFPGMNQPQHF. Based on the CDR3 plus reference TRBV7-2 and TRBJ1-5, the full variable domain is GAGVSQSPSNKVTEKGKDVELRCDPISGHTALYWYRQSLGQGLEFLIYFQGNSAPDKSGLPSDRFSAERTGGSVSTLTIQRTQQEDSAVYLCASSLFPGMNQPQHFGDGTRLSIL.

The rearrangement links TRBV19 to TRBJ1-1, with D unresolved. V was clipped by 5 bases and J by 3 bases, with 10 bases between them. Germline V CDR1 and CDR2: LNHDA, SQIVND (reference sequence). The CDR3 length is 13 residues. CDR3 sequence (DNA): TGTGCCAGTAGTTTTGGGAGGTACACTGAAGCTTTCTTT. This codes for CASSFGRYTEAFF.

This chain uses TRBV2 with TRBJ1-1; 8 positions agree with TRBD1. CDR1 and CDR2 (germline): SNHLY, FYNNEI. CDR3 length: 15 amino acids. With V trimmed by 9 bases and J by 7 bases, 16 bases remained unmatched. The CDR3 nucleotides read TGTGCCAGGCAGGGGGCGCGGGCCCCCGGAGGTGAAGCTTTCTTT. Amino acid sequence: CARQGARAPGGEAFF. Full variable domain (remainder filled in from reference TRBV2 and TRBJ1-1): EPEVTQTPSHQVTQMGQEVILRCVPISNHLYFYWYRQILGQKVEFLVSFYNNEISEKSEIFDDQFSVERPDGSNFTLKIRSTKLEDSAMYFCARQGARAPGGEAFFGQGTRLTVV.

V gene TRBV9 combines with J gene TRBJ2-7, with D perhaps matching TRBD1 (6 bases). Per germline, CDR1 SGDLS and CDR2 YYNGEE. This CDR3 is built from 15 residues. Trimming took off 3 bases at V and 1 base at J, with 14 bases between the two ends. Here the CDR3 DNA reads TGTGCCAGCAGCGGTCACGGACAGCTTTCCTACGAGCAGTACTTC. It codes for CASSGHGQLSYEQYF.

The chain combines TRBV29-1 with TRBJ1-4, with D perhaps matching TRBD1 (6 bases). Germline V CDR1 and CDR2: SQVTM, ANQGSEA. This CDR3 is 12 amino acids long. Trimming left V 7 bases short and J 6 bases short, with 12 bases between. The CDR3, as DNA: TGCAGCGCGCTAGGGGGAGATGAAAAACTGTTTTTT. Translating gives CSALGGDEKLFF.

The chain combines TRBV6-1 with TRBJ2-3; a weak D match, TRBD1 (6 bases). CDR3 size: 17 residues. CDR1 and CDR2 from the germline V gene are MNHNS and SASEGT. The germline V and J ends were trimmed by 4 bases and 1 base, with 18 bases remaining between them. The CDR3 DNA reads TGTGCCAGCAGTGCCCTACCCCGGGACAAAGGCACAGATACGCAGTATTTT. This codes for CASSALPRDKGTDTQYF.

This clone occurred once. This chain connects TRBV10-3 to TRBJ1-3, with D unresolved. This CDR3 contains 14 residues. Trimming cost V 10 bases and J 4 bases, with 17 bases left between them. CDR1 and CDR2 (germline): ENHRY, SYGVKD. DNA for the CDR3: TGTGCCACAACTAAAGTGGCCTCCGGAAACACCATATATTTT. Translated, it gives CATTKVASGNTIYF.

The J gene is TRBJ1-2, the V gene TRBV6-6; 10 bases map to TRBD1. V dropped 6 bases and J dropped 4; count of bases not matched to a gene: 8. This CDR3 is 15 amino acids long. CDR1 MNHNY and CDR2 SVGAGI come from the germline V gene (reference sequence). CDR3 sequence (DNA): TGTGCCAGCAGCCAGACAGGGGGCGAATTCTATGGCTACACCTTC. Amino acid sequence: CASSQTGGEFYGYTF.

This clone occurred once. The chain joins TRBV7-3 to TRBJ2-2; 8 nucleotides agree with TRBD1. Germline CDR1 reads SGHTA; CDR2 reads FQGTGA. The CDR3 loop spans 15 amino acids. With 5 bases clipped from V and 4 bases from J, the junction kept 6 bases outside the gene matches. CDR3 in DNA: TGTGCCAGCAGCCCAAACAGGGGGGTCACCGGGGAGCTGTTTTTT. This translates into CASSPNRGVTGELFF.

The rearrangement links TRBV5-6 to TRBJ2-7, with 8 bases aligning to TRBD1. This CDR3 has 14 amino acids. Losses at the gene ends were 4 bases for V and 0 bases for J; bases not matched to a gene: 3. Germline CDR1 and CDR2: SGHDT and YYEEEE. The CDR3 nucleotides are TGTGCCAGCAGCAAGACAGGGGACTCCTACGAGCAGTACTTC. It encodes CASSKTGDSYEQYF.

The rearrangement joins TRBV29-1 to TRBJ2-5; D is perhaps TRBD2 (5 bases). Germline V gene data show CDR1 as SQVTM and CDR2 as ANQGSEA. The CDR3 runs 12 residues. V lost 3 bases, J lost 2 bases, and 7 bases lay in between. The CDR3 nucleotides are TGCAGCGTTGAGACTAATCAAGAGACCCAGTACTTC. It is translated as CSVETNQETQYF.

The rearrangement uses TRBV2 and TRBJ2-1; TRBD2 matches 9 bases. V was pared by 6 bases and J by 7 bases, with 1 base of the junction left unmatched. The CDR3 runs to 12 residues. Germline CDR1 is SNHLY and CDR2 is FYNNEI. CDR3 in amino acids: CASRLAGNEQFF. CDR3 nucleotides: TGTGCCAGCAGGCTAGCGGGGAATGAGCAGTTCTTC.

The rearrangement joins TRBV7-6 to TRBJ2-1; TRBD1 matches at 9 bases. The CDR3 extends over 19 amino acids. J lost 0 bases, V lost 5 bases, and 14 bases had no gene match. Germline lookup yields CDR1 SGHVS and CDR2 FNYEAQ. Here the CDR3 reads CASSKGTGLSRSSYNEQFF. CDR3 bases: TGTGCCAGCAGCAAAGGGACAGGGCTTTCGCGGAGCTCCTACAATGAGCAGTTCTTC.

V and J are TRBV6-5 and TRBJ1-1; tentatively, D is TRBD1 (5 bases). With 6 bases removed from V and 4 bases from J, the gap between germline ends came to 18 bases. The CDR3 totals 15 residues. The germline CDR1 and CDR2 sequences are MNHEY and SVGAGI. This chain's CDR3 is CASRGQGRMGTEAFF. The CDR3 DNA reads TGTGCCAGCAGGGGTCAGGGTAGAATGGGCACTGAAGCTTTCTTT.

The chain recombines TRBV30 with TRBJ2-3; TRBD2 agrees at 12 bases. This CDR3 region has 17 residues. Losses at the gene ends were 0 bases for V and 2 bases for J; bases not matched to a gene: 6. Germline loops: CDR1 GTSNPN, CDR2 SVGIG (reference sequence). This chain's CDR3 is CAWSVRRTSGVTDTQYF. The CDR3 DNA sequence: TGTGCCTGGAGTGTAAGGAGGACTAGCGGGGTCACAGATACGCAGTATTTT.

The chain employs TRBV7-9 and TRBJ1-2; a possible D gene is TRBD1 (6 bases). Trimming removed 3 bases from V and 0 bases from J, with 14 bases in between. The CDR3 loop spans 16 amino acids. CDR1 and CDR2 (germline): SEHNR, FQNEAQ (reference sequence). CDR3 coding DNA: TGTGCCAGCAGCTTCCGACAGGTCCCAGCTAACTATGGCTACACCTTC. This encodes CASSFRQVPANYGYTF. Combining the CDR3 with reference TRBV7-9 and TRBJ1-2 gives the whole variable domain DTGVSQNPRHKITKRGQNVTFRCDPISEHNRLYWYRQTLGQGPEFLTYFQNEAQLEKSRLLSDRFSAERPKGSFSTLEIQRTEQGDSAMYLCASSFRQVPANYGYTFGSGTRLTVV.